This TCR beta chain was obtained from a study of blood T cell repertoires in COVID-19. Study as a whole: COVID-19 samples collected from the United States, Italy and Spain covered acute and convalescent phases. PBMCs, B-cell-depleted T cells, or T cells provided the cDNA or gDNA that made up the material.

CDR3 length: 13 amino acids. Germline CDR1 reads SGHTA; CDR2 reads FQGNSA. Under the authors' procedure: The assay estimated nucleated cells by amplifying reference gene primers. Measured with immunoSEQ multiplex PCR; TCRdb has only the in-frame clones, and not every one. V, J and clone size were drawn from that table, and D and trimming were deduced from the DNA. The sample has under 70,000 clones; just under 80% are singletons. Turning to this clone: One end of the junction varies from germline; a read error may be responsible.

Input material: peripheral blood. The chain combines TRBV7-2 with TRBJ2-7; 8 bases are a match to TRBD2. This TCR came from a human donor in a cohort sampled during active COVID-19. Here the CDR3 reads CASSIAGLGEQYF. The CDR3 DNA follows: TGTGCCAGCAGCATAGCGGGACTCGGGGAGCAGTACTTC. The variable domain in full, completed from reference TRBV7-2 and TRBJ2-7, reads GAGVSQSPSNKVTEKGKDVELRCDPISGHTALYWYRQSLGQGLEFLIYFQGNSAPDKSGLPSDRFSAERTGGSVSTLTIQRTQQEDSAVYLCASSIAGLGEQYFGPGTRLTVT.